This T cell receptor (beta chain) emerged from a study of neurological immune-mediated disorders. This clonotype was observed at least ten times. TCRdb redid the calling of the 5' RACE reads with MiXCR, one entry per CDR3 protein. The sample holds tens of thousands of distinct CDR3 sequences, less than 15% seen once. The sample taken for sequencing was PBMCs. The clonotype comes from a woman aged 45 to 65 in good health.

CDR3 sequence reads: CASSLPGGYTDTQYF. In DNA form, the CDR3 reads TGCGCCAGCAGCCTGCCTGGAGGGTATACAGATACGCAGTATTTT. The J gene is TRBJ2-3, the V gene TRBV5-1, with D perhaps TRBD2 (6 bases). Germline CDR1 reads SGHRS; CDR2 reads YFSETQ. CDR3 length: 15 residues. V was clipped by 4 bases and J by 3 bases, with 15 bases between them.